Following are 17 T cell receptor beta chains from one sample sequenced in a study of cytomegalovirus exposure and HLA in healthy donors. Both 60 Vbeta primers and 13 Jbeta primers went into the PCR. Sequenced by immunoSEQ multiplex PCR; TCRdb stores in-frame clones only, minus some. The sample lists 120,000 or so clones; over 75% were seen once. Source material: PBMCs. The source is a man in his forties or fifties in good health and CMV-seronegative.

The sample holds a few counts of this clone. The V call is TRBV7-8, the J call TRBJ2-7; D is undetermined. Per the germline V gene, CDR1 is SGHVS and CDR2 is FQNEAQ. The V end lost 0 bases, the J end lost 4 bases, and 7 bases lay between the germline ends. The CDR3 consists of 13 residues. The CDR3: CASSLAAVYEQYF. The CDR3 bases are TGTGCCAGCAGCTTAGCGGCAGTTTACGAGCAGTACTTC. Full variable domain (rest looked up from reference TRBV7-8 and TRBJ2-7): GAGVSQSPRYKVAKRGQDVALRCDPISGHVSLFWYQQALGQGPEFLTYFQNEAQLDKSGLPSDRFFAERPEGSVSTLKIQRTQQEDSAVYLCASSLAAVYEQYFGPGTRLTVT.

This chain uses TRBV30 with TRBJ1-3; 7 bases agree with TRBD1. The CDR3 extends over 15 amino acids. From germline, CDR1 is GTSNPN and CDR2 SVGIG (reference sequence). The junction had 13 bases not matched to a gene; V was cut back by 4 bases and J by 7 bases. The CDR3 is CAWTRIDRARNTIYF. CDR3 bases: TGTGCCTGGACCCGCATAGACAGGGCCCGGAACACCATATATTTT.

The chain has TRBV9 and TRBJ2-5, with a possible D match to TRBD2 (5 bases). Trimming removed 3 bases from V and 4 bases from J, with 16 bases in between. Germline V gene sequence: CDR1 SGDLS, CDR2 YYNGEE. CDR3 length equals 15 residues. CDR3 sequence: CASSATGHRGETQYF. CDR3 DNA sequence: TGTGCCAGCAGCGCTACCGGGCATCGGGGAGAGACCCAGTACTTC.

DNA of the CDR3: TGTGCCAGTACCCCGACTCTTACTAGCGGGAGCTTTCACGAGCAGTACTTC. This translates into CASTPTLTSGSFHEQYF. The genes are TRBV19 and TRBJ2-7; 11 nucleotides match TRBD2. From germline, CDR1 is LNHDA and CDR2 SQIVND (reference sequence). Losses at the gene ends were 7 bases for V and 5 bases for J; bases not matched to a gene: 16. There are 17 residues in the CDR3.

The chain uses TRBV10-3 and TRBJ1-4; 7 bases map to TRBD1. Losses at the gene ends were 3 bases for V and 8 bases for J; bases not matched to a gene: 15. The CDR3 totals 17 residues. Per germline, CDR1 ENHRY and CDR2 SYGVKD. The CDR3 reads CAISEMPRDRVEEKLFF. The CDR3 nucleotides read TGTGCCATCAGTGAAATGCCAAGGGACAGAGTAGAAGAAAAACTGTTTTTT.

Note on this clone: The identical CDR3 is also encoded by other nucleotide sequences in the sample. This chain's CDR3 is CASSLATGVPYEQYF. DNA of the CDR3: TGTGCCAGCAGCTTGGCGACAGGGGTTCCCTACGAGCAGTACTTC. The chain uses TRBV7-2 and TRBJ2-7; 8 bases align to TRBD1. V shed 3 bases and J 2 bases; nucleotides not matched to a gene: 6. Germline CDR1 reads SGHTA; CDR2 reads FQGNSA. The CDR3 runs to 15 residues.

The rearrangement joins TRBV6-6 to TRBJ2-1; 7 bases are shared with TRBD1. Losses at the gene ends were 5 bases for V and 10 bases for J; bases not matched to a gene: 2. The CDR3 is 11 residues long. Looked up from germline, CDR1 is MNHNY and CDR2 is SVGAGI (reference sequence). The CDR3 DNA is TGTGCCAGCAGTGACAGGGAGGAGCAGTTCTTC. Protein: CASSDREEQFF.

J is TRBJ1-3 and V is TRBV5-1; D gene unclear. The V and J ends lost 1 base and 0 bases respectively, with 14 bases between them. The CDR3 is 17 amino acids. CDR1 and CDR2 (germline): SGHRS, YFSETQ. The CDR3 DNA reads as TGCGCCAGCAGCTTGAATACGGGGTCCTTCTCTGGAAACACCATATATTTT. Encoded protein: CASSLNTGSFSGNTIYF. The whole variable domain, filled in from reference TRBV5-1 and TRBJ1-3, reads KAGVTQTPRYLIKTRGQQVTLSCSPISGHRSVSWYQQTPGQGLQFLFEYFSETQRNKGNFPGRFSGRQFSNSRSEMNVSTLELGDSALYLCASSLNTGSFSGNTIYFGEGSWLTVV.

The V call is TRBV5-5, the J call TRBJ2-5, with D tentatively TRBD2 (5 bases). From germline, CDR1 is SGHKS and CDR2 YYEKEE (reference sequence). CDR3 length: 13 amino acids. Trimming took off 2 bases at V and 3 bases at J, with 8 bases between the two ends. The CDR3 loop is CASSFSGEETQYF. In nucleotides, the CDR3 is TGTGCCAGCAGCTTTTCCGGGGAAGAGACCCAGTACTTC.

The chain combines TRBV28 with TRBJ2-7, with D maybe TRBD1 (6 bases). The CDR3 spans 13 residues. CDR1 and CDR2 (germline): MDHEN, SYDVKM. Between the trimmed V and J ends, which lost 2 bases and 2 bases, there was a span of 7 bases. The CDR3 sequence: CASSLGQPYEQYF. The CDR3 DNA is TGTGCCAGCAGTTTAGGACAGCCCTACGAGCAGTACTTC.

The gene calls are TRBV27 and TRBJ1-1, with 8 positions matching TRBD1. This CDR3 region has 14 residues. V dropped 7 bases and J dropped 6; count of bases not matched to a gene: 10. Germline lookup yields CDR1 MNHEY and CDR2 SMNVEV (reference sequence). Here the CDR3 DNA reads TGTGCCAGCAACCGACAGGGGAGTTTCGCTGAAGCTTTCTTT. Translated, it gives CASNRQGSFAEAFF.

The chain recombines TRBV5-4 with TRBJ2-7, with D perhaps TRBD2 (5 bases). The CDR3 loop spans 13 amino acids. The germline gives CDR1 SGHNT, CDR2 YYREEE (reference sequence). Trimming took off 0 bases at V and 3 bases at J, with 7 bases between the two ends. The CDR3 sequence: CASSLVGSYEQYF. The CDR3 nucleotides read TGTGCCAGCAGCTTGGTTGGGAGCTACGAGCAGTACTTC.

V usage is TRBV7-2 and J usage is TRBJ1-5, with D perhaps TRBD1 (5 bases). Trimming removed 8 bases from V and 6 bases from J, with 14 bases in between. This CDR3 contains 13 residues. Germline V gene lookup returns CDR1 SGHTA and CDR2 FQGNSA. CDR3: CASSTQGVQPQHF. The CDR3, as DNA: TGTGCCAGCTCCACGCAAGGGGTTCAGCCCCAGCATTTT.

The J gene is TRBJ1-4, the V gene TRBV7-9; TRBD1 aligns across 7 bases. This CDR3 has 15 amino acids. The V gene end was trimmed by 5 bases and the J gene end by 3 bases; junction bases not matched to a gene: 6. Germline V gene sequence: CDR1 SEHNR, CDR2 FQNEAQ (reference sequence). The CDR3 DNA reads TGTGCCAGCAGCCTTCTGACAGGGCCTAATGAAAAACTGTTTTTT. It codes for CASSLLTGPNEKLFF. The whole variable domain, filled in from reference TRBV7-9 and TRBJ1-4, reads DTGVSQNPRHKITKRGQNVTFRCDPISEHNRLYWYRQTLGQGPEFLTYFQNEAQLEKSRLLSDRFSAERPKGSFSTLEIQRTEQGDSAMYLCASSLLTGPNEKLFFGSGTQLSVL.

The rearrangement uses TRBV28 and TRBJ1-1; 8 positions agree with TRBD1. Germline CDR1 and CDR2: MDHEN and SYDVKM. Germline trimming cut 9 bases from V and 2 bases from J; bases unmatched to any gene: 5. The CDR3 length is 13 residues. CDR3 sequence reads: CASWTGLNTEAFF. DNA of the CDR3: TGTGCCAGTTGGACAGGGCTAAACACTGAAGCTTTCTTT.

This clone was seen more than once but under ten times. The chain carries TRBV5-4 and TRBJ2-1; 8 nucleotides line up with TRBD2. V trimming: 4 bases; J trimming: 5 bases; junction bases outside the gene matches: 5. CDR1 and CDR2 from the germline V gene are SGHNT and YYREEE (reference sequence). CDR3 size: 14 residues. Here the CDR3 DNA reads TGTGCCAGCAGCACCGGACTAGCCCACAATGAGCAGTTCTTC. This codes for CASSTGLAHNEQFF.

This clone turned up a few times. The chain couples TRBV7-9 to TRBJ1-1; D remains unclear. CDR3 size: 16 residues. The germline CDR1 and CDR2 sequences are SEHNR and FQNEAQ (reference sequence). V lost 5 bases and J 2 bases, leaving 18 bases between the germline ends. The CDR3 nucleotides are TGTGCCAGCAGCCCTAACCCCTCGACAATTAACACTGAAGCTTTCTTT. Amino acid sequence: CASSPNPSTINTEAFF.